This record concerns one TCR beta chain sequence. The antigen is unknown. Per the germline V gene, CDR1 is MNHEY and CDR2 is SVGAGI. The CDR3 has 14 residues. J lost 3 bases, V lost 6 bases, and 5 bases had no gene match. This sample was included in a study of lymphopenia after photon versus proton radiotherapy. Study outcomes and limitations: Post-nadir TCR diversity decline inversely tracked overall survival among those who died. Better survival with proton therapy was suggested as possible, not demonstrated. Relative stability marked proton patients; photon patients lost diversity and naive cells. After lymphocyte nadir, photon-treated repertoires showed oligoclonal expansion, especially CD8+ Temra.

Only in-frame clones appear in the TCRdb table, and some are missing; sequencing was by immunoSEQ multiplex PCR. The table shows about 70,000 clones, with 85% to 95% occurring only once. This specimen was peripheral blood, taken from a patient treated with photon-based radiotherapy. The clonotype comes from a woman aged 40 to 55 with cholangiocarcinoma. V usage is TRBV6-5 and J usage is TRBJ1-2; 9 nucleotides line up with TRBD1. The CDR3: CASRKTGGDYGYTF. CDR3 sequence (DNA): TGTGCCAGCAGAAAGACAGGGGGAGACTATGGCTACACCTTC.